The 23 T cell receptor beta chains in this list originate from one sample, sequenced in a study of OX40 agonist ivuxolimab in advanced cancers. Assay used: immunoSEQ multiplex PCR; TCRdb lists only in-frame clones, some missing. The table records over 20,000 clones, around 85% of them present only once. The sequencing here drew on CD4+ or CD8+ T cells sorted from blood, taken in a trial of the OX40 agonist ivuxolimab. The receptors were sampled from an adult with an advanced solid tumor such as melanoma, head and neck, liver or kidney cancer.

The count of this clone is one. The CDR3 DNA follows: TGCGCCAGCAGCAAGGGACCGCGCTACGAGCAGTACTTC. Encoded protein: CASSKGPRYEQYF. The genes are TRBV4-1 and TRBJ2-7; D possibly matches TRBD1 or TRBD2 (5 bases each). The CDR3 covers 13 residues. Germline V gene sequence: CDR1 MGHRA, CDR2 YSYEKL. V dropped 5 bases and J dropped 3 bases, with 11 bases sitting between them.

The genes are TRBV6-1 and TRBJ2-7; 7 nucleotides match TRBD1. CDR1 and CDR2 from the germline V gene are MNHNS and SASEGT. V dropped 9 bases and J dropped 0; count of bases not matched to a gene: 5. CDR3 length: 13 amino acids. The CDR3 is CASEGQSSYEQYF. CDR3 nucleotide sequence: TGTGCCAGTGAGGGACAGTCCTCCTACGAGCAGTACTTC.

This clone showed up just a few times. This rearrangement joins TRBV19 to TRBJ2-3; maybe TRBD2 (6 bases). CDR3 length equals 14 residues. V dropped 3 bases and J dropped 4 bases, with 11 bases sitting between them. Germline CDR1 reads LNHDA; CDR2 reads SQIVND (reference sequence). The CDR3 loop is CASSIGPSADTQYF. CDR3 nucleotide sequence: TGTGCCAGTAGTATCGGGCCTAGCGCAGATACGCAGTATTTT. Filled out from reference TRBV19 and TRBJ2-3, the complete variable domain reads DGGITQSPKYLFRKEGQNVTLSCEQNLNHDAMYWYRQDPGQGLRLIYYSQIVNDFQKGDIAEGYSVSREKKESFPLTVTSAQKNPTAFYLCASSIGPSADTQYFGPGTRLTVL.

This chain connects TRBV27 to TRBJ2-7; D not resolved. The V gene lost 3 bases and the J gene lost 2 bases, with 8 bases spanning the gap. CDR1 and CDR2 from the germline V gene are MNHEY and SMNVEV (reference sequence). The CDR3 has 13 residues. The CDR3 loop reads CASSFGDTYEQYF. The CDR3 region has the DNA TGTGCCAGCAGTTTTGGGGATACCTACGAGCAGTACTTC.

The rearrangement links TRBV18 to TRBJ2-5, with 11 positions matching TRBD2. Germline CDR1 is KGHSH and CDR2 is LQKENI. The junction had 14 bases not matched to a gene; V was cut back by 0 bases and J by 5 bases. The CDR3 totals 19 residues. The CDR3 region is CASSPPPMLAGGPGETQYF. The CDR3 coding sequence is TGTGCCAGCTCACCACCACCGATGCTAGCGGGAGGTCCGGGCGAGACCCAGTACTTC.

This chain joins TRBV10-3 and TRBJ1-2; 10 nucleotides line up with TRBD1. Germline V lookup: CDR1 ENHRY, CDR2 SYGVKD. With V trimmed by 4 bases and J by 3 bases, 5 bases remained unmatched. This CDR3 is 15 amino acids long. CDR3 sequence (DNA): TGTGCCATCAGTGGGGGACAGGGGCCCCACTATGGCTACACCTTC. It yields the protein CAISGGQGPHYGYTF.

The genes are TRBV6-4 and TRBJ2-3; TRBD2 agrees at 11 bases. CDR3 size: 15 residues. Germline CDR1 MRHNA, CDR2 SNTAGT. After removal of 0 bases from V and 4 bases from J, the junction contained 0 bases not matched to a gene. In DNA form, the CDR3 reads TGTGCCAGCAGTGACTCTAGCGGGAGGGCAGATACGCAGTATTTT. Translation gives CASSDSSGRADTQYF.

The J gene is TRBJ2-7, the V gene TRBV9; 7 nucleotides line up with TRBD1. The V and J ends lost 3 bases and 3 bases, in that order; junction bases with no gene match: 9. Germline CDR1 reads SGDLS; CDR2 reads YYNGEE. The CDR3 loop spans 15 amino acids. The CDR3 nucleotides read TGTGCCAGCAGCGGAAGGGACAGCGGACACTACGAGCAGTACTTC. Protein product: CASSGRDSGHYEQYF.

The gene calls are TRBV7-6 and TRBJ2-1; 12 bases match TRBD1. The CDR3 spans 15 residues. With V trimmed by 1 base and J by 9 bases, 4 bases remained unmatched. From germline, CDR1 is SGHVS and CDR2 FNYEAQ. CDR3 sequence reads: CASSLGDRGLSEQFF. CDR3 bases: TGTGCCAGCAGCTTAGGGGACAGGGGGCTCTCTGAGCAGTTCTTC.

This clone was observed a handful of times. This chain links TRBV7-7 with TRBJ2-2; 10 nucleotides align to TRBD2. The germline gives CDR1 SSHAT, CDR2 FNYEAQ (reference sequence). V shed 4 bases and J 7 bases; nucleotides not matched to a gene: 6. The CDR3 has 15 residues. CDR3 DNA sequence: TGTGCCAGCAGCTCAAGCGGGGGGGCCAACGGGGAGCTGTTTTTT. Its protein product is CASSSSGGANGELFF.

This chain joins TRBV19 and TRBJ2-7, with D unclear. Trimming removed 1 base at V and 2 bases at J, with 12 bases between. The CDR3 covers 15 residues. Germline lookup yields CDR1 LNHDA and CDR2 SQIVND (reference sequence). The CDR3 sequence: CASSIVGARTYEQYF. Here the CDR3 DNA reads TGTGCCAGTAGTATAGTAGGCGCTAGAACCTACGAGCAGTACTTC.

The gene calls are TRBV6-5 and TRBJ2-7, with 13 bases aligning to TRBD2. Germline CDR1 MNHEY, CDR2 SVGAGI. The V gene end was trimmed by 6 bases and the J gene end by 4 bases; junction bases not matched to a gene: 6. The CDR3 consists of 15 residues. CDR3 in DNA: TGTGCCAGCAGGGTACTAGCGGGGGGGTATTACGAGCAGTACTTC. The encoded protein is CASRVLAGGYYEQYF.

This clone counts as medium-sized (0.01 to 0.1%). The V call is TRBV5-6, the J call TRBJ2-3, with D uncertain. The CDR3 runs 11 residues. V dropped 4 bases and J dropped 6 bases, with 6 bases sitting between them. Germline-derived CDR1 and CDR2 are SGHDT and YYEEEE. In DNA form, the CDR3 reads TGTGCCAGCAGCGTACAGGATACGCAGTATTTT. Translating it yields CASSVQDTQYF.

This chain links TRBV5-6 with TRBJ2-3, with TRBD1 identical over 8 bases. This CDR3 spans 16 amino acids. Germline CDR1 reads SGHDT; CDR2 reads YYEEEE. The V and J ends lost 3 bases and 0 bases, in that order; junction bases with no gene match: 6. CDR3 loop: CASSSRTGSSTDTQYF. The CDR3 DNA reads TGTGCCAGCAGCTCGAGGACAGGGTCCAGCACAGATACGCAGTATTTT. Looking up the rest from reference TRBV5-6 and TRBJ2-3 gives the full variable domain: DAGVTQSPTHLIKTRGQQVTLRCSPKSGHDTVSWYQQALGQGPQFIFQYYEEEERQRGNFPDRFSGHQFPNYSSELNVNALLLGDSALYLCASSSRTGSSTDTQYFGPGTRLTVL.

This CDR3 is CATSRLNMGNQPQHF. In DNA form, the CDR3 reads TGTGCCACCAGCAGACTGAATATGGGCAATCAGCCCCAGCATTTT. The chain uses TRBV15 and TRBJ1-5, with unresolved D. CDR1 is LNHNV, CDR2 YYDKDF, per germline (reference sequence). Trimming left V 2 bases short and J 2 bases short, with 10 bases between. The CDR3 covers 15 residues.

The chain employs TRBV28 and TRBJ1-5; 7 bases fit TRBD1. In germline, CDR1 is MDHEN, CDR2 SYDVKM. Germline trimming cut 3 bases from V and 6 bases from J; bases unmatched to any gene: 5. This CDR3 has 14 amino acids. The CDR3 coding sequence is TGTGCCAGCAGTTTGAGACAGGGTGGTCAGCCCCAGCATTTT. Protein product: CASSLRQGGQPQHF.

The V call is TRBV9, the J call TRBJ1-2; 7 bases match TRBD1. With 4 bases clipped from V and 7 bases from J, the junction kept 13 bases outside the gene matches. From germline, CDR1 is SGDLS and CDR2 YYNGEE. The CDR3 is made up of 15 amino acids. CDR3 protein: CASSSIYDRVSGYTF. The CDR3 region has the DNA TGTGCCAGCAGCTCAATATATGACAGGGTCTCTGGCTACACCTTC.

The CDR3 protein is CSVDGTESGEQYF. For the CDR3, the DNA is TGCAGCGTTGACGGGACAGAGAGTGGCGAGCAGTACTTC. The J gene is TRBJ2-7, the V gene TRBV29-1; the match to TRBD1 covers 7 bases. Germline CDR1 is SQVTM and CDR2 is ANQGSEA. CDR3 length equals 13 residues. V shed 3 bases, J shed 6 bases, and the junction held 8 bases outside the gene matches.

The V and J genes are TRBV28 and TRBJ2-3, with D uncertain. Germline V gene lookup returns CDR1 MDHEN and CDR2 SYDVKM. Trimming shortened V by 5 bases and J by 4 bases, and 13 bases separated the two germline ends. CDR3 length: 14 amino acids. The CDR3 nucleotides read TGTGCCAGCAGTACAGCGAAAGGTTCAGATACGCAGTATTTT. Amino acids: CASSTAKGSDTQYF.

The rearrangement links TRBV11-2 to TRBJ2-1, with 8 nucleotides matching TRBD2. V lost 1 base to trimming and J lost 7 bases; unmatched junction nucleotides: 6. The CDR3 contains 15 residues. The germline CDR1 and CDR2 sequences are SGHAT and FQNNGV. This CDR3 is CASSLVSGVKNEQFF. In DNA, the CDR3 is TGTGCCAGCAGCTTAGTTAGCGGGGTTAAAAATGAGCAGTTCTTC. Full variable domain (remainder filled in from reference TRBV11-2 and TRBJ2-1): EAGVAQSPRYKIIEKRQSVAFWCNPISGHATLYWYQQILGQGPKLLIQFQNNGVVDDSQLPKDRFSAERLKGVDSTLKIQPAKLEDSAVYLCASSLVSGVKNEQFFGPGTRLTVL.

The CDR3 nucleotides read TGTGCCAGCAGCTTAGGCGGCAGCGCGAACTATGGCTACACCTTC. The encoded protein is CASSLGGSANYGYTF. The genes are TRBV11-2 and TRBJ1-2; no reliable D call. The CDR3 totals 15 residues. Trimming took 1 base from V and 2 from J, leaving 11 bases between them. Germline V gene sequence: CDR1 SGHAT, CDR2 FQNNGV.

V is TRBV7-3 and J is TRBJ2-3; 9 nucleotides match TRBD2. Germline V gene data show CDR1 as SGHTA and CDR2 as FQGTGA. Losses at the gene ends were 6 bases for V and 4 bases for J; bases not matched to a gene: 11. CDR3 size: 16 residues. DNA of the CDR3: TGTGCCAGCAGTCTTTACGGGACTAGCCAAGCAGATACGCAGTATTTT. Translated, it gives CASSLYGTSQADTQYF. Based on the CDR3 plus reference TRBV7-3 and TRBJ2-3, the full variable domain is GAGVSQTPSNKVTEKGKYVELRCDPISGHTALYWYRQSLGQGPEFLIYFQGTGAADDSGLPNDRFFAVRPEGSVSTLKIQRTERGDSAVYLCASSLYGTSQADTQYFGPGTRLTVL.

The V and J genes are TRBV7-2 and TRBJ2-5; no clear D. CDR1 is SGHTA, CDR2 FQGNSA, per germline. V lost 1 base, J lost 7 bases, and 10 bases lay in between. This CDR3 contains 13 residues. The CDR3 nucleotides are TGTGCCAGCAGCTTAGGGGTCCCCGGGACCCAGTACTTC. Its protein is CASSLGVPGTQYF.